The 15 T cell receptor beta chains presented below share a single source sample, sequenced in a study of early T cells in non-severe SARS-CoV-2 infection listed by TCRdb under 2021. Preparation of the library involved 5' RACE. TCRdb records NextSeq 500 as the sequencer. In-frame beta chains were kept once TCRdb had trimmed the public reads at Q25 with fastp and called clones with MiXCR. Each CDR3 protein gets just one entry, which takes the most common genes and DNA from the rows behind it. The sample records 60,000 to 70,000 distinct CDR3 sequences, 5.9% of which are singletons. The leading ten clones occupy 3.4% of the sample. The source material was whole blood, sampled at baseline. Receptor source: an adult who was a healthcare worker with PCR-confirmed SARS-CoV-2 infection or an uninfected control (not recorded which).

This clonotype was recorded at least ten times. CDR3 nucleotides: TGTGCCAGCAGTTACACCCGACTAGCGGGAGGATCGGATACGCAGTATTTT. As protein: CASSYTRLAGGSDTQYF. The chain employs TRBV6-5 and TRBJ2-3; TRBD2 agrees at 13 bases. Germline V CDR1 and CDR2: MNHEY, SVGAGI. Trimming took 2 bases from V and 6 from J; bases not matched to a gene: 8. The length of the CDR3 is 17 residues.

This clonotype appeared many times. V usage is TRBV9 and J usage is TRBJ2-1; D is possibly TRBD1 (6 bases). Germline V gene data show CDR1 as SGDLS and CDR2 as YYNGEE. The CDR3 loop spans 15 amino acids. V was clipped by 4 bases and J by 0 bases, with 11 bases between them. CDR3 sequence: CASSRQDASYNEQFF. For the CDR3, the DNA is TGTGCCAGCAGCCGACAGGACGCCTCCTACAATGAGCAGTTCTTC.

On this clonotype itself: A much larger clone sits a single nucleotide away, making a read error possible. The chain joins TRBV5-1 to TRBJ2-3; a weak D match, TRBD2 (5 bases). There are 15 residues in the CDR3. V lost 0 bases and J 0 bases, leaving 8 bases between the germline ends. The germline gives CDR1 SGHRS, CDR2 YFSETQ. The CDR3 nucleotides read TGCGCCAGCAGCTTGGTCACGGGAAGCACAGATACGCAGTATTTT. This translates into CASSLVTGSTDTQYF.

This clonotype was seen many times. The chain uses TRBV29-1 and TRBJ2-1; D is ambiguous. Per germline, CDR1 SQVTM and CDR2 ANQGSEA. This CDR3 is built from 15 residues. The V end lost 2 bases, the J end lost 2 bases, and 13 bases lay between the germline ends. This CDR3 is CSVESGVGTYNEQFF. DNA of the CDR3: TGCAGCGTTGAATCCGGAGTTGGGACCTACAATGAGCAGTTCTTC.

At least ten counts were recorded for this clonotype. This rearrangement joins TRBV24-1 to TRBJ2-3; possibly TRBD2 for D (5 bases). Germline-derived CDR1 and CDR2 are KGHDR and SFDVKD. The CDR3 spans 12 residues. The germline V and J ends were trimmed by 4 bases and 7 bases, with 8 bases remaining between them. Written as DNA, the CDR3 is TGTGCCACCAGTGACCGGACTTATACGCAGTATTTT. Translated: CATSDRTYTQYF.

In this sample, this clonotype turned up a few times. This chain joins TRBV20-1 and TRBJ2-3, with 10 positions matching TRBD2. The germline V gene has CDR1 DFQATT and CDR2 SNEGSKA (reference sequence). J was trimmed by 0 bases and V by 5 bases; bases with no gene match: 5. The length of the CDR3 is 15 residues. In DNA, the CDR3 is TGCAGTGCTCCTCCGACTAGCGGGAGCACAGATACGCAGTATTTT. Its translation: CSAPPTSGSTDTQYF.

This clonotype was picked up one time. The chain has TRBV28 and TRBJ2-5, with a tentative D call TRBD1 (5 bases). This CDR3 has 14 residues. V shed 2 bases and J shed 7 bases, with 14 bases lying between them. Germline lookup yields CDR1 MDHEN and CDR2 SYDVKM. The CDR3 sequence is CASSLGQGAPTQYF. DNA for the CDR3: TGTGCCAGCAGTTTAGGCCAGGGCGCCCCGACCCAGTACTTC.

This clonotype was counted only a few times. The V and J genes are TRBV5-5 and TRBJ2-6; perhaps TRBD2 as D (5 bases). The CDR3 has 16 amino acids. Looked up from germline, CDR1 is SGHKS and CDR2 is YYEKEE (reference sequence). Trimming stripped 7 bases from V and 7 bases from J, with 21 bases between. The CDR3 DNA is TGTGCCAGCCTGTCACAAAAGGAGGCATCAGCCAACGTCCTGACTTTC. Its translation: CASLSQKEASANVLTF.

The sample holds many counts of this clonotype. This chain uses TRBV5-5 with TRBJ1-3; D might be TRBD1 (6 bases). The V gene's germline CDR1 is SGHKS and CDR2 YYEKEE (reference sequence). V was trimmed by 0 bases and J by 4 bases, leaving 14 bases between them. The CDR3 runs to 16 residues. The CDR3 reads CASSLALDSRGNTIYF. CDR3 DNA sequence: TGTGCCAGCAGCTTGGCCTTGGACAGCCGAGGAAACACCATATATTTT.

This clonotype showed up many times. This chain connects TRBV20-1 to TRBJ2-1; D is possibly TRBD2 (6 bases). CDR1 and CDR2 from the germline V gene are DFQATT and SNEGSKA (reference sequence). V was cut by 7 bases and J by 4 bases, with 14 bases left in between. The CDR3 length is 13 residues. The DNA for the CDR3 is TGCAGTGTCCGGGTGCGGGGATACAATGAGCAGTTCTTC. Protein sequence: CSVRVRGYNEQFF.

This clonotype was seen ten or more times. The CDR3 DNA sequence: TGCAGTGCTAGAGATTTGGGTCAGCCCCAGCATTTT. Its protein is CSARDLGQPQHF. The rearrangement links TRBV20-1 to TRBJ1-5; D is undetermined. CDR3 length: 12 amino acids. Germline values: CDR1 DFQATT, CDR2 SNEGSKA (reference sequence). V lost 0 bases and J lost 6, with 6 bases in between.

This clonotype showed up just a few times. The rearrangement joins TRBV24-1 to TRBJ2-1; D tentatively reads TRBD1 or TRBD2 (5 bases each). The CDR3 extends over 11 amino acids. Deletions cut 3 bases from V and 13 bases from J, with 9 bases between. Germline V gives CDR1 KGHDR, CDR2 SFDVKD. The DNA of the CDR3 is TGTGCCACCAGTGATCAGGGACCCCAGTTCTTC. As protein: CATSDQGPQFF.

The CDR3 region has the DNA TGTGCCAGTAGTTCAAGGGACCTGAACACCGGGGAGCTGTTTTTT. Amino acid sequence: CASSSRDLNTGELFF. The rearrangement uses TRBV19 and TRBJ2-2; D tentatively fits TRBD1 or TRBD2 (5 bases each). This CDR3 has 15 residues. The V end was cut by 5 bases, the J end by 1 base, with 11 bases between. Germline CDR1 reads LNHDA; CDR2 reads SQIVND (reference sequence).

The CDR3: CASSQERGHHYEKLFF. CDR3 DNA: TGCGCCAGCAGCCAAGAGCGGGGGCACCATTATGAAAAACTGTTTTTT. The chain couples TRBV4-3 to TRBJ1-4; a weak D match, TRBD1 (6 bases). This CDR3 region has 16 residues. V lost 0 bases to trimming and J lost 6 bases, with 14 bases between them. The germline gives CDR1 LGHNA, CDR2 YSLEER.

The genes are TRBV28 and TRBJ2-3, with 9 bases that match TRBD2. This CDR3 region has 15 residues. With 3 bases clipped from V and 3 bases from J, the junction kept 4 bases outside the gene matches. CDR1 MDHEN and CDR2 SYDVKM come from the germline V gene. The CDR3 here is CASSFPGLATDTQYF. Written as DNA, the CDR3 is TGTGCCAGCAGTTTCCCCGGACTAGCGACAGATACGCAGTATTTT.